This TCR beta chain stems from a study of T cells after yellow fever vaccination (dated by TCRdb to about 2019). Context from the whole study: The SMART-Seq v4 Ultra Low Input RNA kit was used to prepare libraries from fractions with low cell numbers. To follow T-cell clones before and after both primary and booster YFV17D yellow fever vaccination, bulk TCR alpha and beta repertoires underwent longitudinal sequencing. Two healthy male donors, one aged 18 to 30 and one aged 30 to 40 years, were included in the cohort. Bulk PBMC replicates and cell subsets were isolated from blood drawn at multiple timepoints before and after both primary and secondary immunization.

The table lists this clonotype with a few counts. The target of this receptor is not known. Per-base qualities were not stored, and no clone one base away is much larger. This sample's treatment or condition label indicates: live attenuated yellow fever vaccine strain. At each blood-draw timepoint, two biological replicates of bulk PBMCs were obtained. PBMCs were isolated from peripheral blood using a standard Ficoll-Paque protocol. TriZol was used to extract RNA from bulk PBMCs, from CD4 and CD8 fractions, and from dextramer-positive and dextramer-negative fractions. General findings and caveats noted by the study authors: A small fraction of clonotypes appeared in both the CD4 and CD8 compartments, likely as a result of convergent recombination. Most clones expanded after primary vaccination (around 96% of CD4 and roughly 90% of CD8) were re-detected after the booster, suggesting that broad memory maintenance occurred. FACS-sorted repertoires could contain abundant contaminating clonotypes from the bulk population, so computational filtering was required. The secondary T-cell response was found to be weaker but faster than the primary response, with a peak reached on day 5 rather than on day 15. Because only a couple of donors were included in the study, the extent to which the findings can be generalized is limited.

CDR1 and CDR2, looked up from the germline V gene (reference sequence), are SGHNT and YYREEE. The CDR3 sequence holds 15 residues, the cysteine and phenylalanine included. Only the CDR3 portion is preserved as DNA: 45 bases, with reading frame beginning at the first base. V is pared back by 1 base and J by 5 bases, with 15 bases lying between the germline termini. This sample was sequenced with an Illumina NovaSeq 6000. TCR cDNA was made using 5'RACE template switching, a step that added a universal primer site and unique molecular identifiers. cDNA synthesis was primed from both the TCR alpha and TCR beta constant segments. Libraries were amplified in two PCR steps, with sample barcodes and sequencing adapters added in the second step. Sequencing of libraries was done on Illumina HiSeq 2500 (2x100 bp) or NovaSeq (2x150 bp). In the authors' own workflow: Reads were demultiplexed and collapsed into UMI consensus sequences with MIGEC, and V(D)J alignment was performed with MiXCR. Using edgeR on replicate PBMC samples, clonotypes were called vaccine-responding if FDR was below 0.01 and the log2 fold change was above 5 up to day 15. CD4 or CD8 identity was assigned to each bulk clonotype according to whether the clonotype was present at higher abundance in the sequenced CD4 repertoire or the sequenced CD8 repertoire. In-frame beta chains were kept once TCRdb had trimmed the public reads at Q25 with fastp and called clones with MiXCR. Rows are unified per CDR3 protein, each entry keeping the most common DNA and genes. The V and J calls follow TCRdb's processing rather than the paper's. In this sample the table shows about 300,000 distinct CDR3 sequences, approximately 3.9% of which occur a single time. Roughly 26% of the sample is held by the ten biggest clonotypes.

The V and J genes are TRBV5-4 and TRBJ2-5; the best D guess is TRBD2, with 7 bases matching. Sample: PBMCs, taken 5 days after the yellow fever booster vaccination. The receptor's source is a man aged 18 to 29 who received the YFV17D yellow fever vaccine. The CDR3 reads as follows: CASSLMGGPDETQYF. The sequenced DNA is TGTGCCAGCAGCTTGATGGGGGGGCCAGACGAGACCCAGTACTTC.